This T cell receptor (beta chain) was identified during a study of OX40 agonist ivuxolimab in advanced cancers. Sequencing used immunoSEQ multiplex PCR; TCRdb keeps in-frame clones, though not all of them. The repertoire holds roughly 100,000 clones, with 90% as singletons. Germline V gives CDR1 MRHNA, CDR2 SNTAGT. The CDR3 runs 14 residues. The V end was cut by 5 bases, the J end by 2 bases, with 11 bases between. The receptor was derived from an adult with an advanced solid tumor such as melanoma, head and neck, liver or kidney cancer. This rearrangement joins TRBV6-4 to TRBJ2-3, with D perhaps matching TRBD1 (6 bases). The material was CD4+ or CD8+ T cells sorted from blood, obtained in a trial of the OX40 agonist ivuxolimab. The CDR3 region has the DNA TGTGCCAGCAGTTCAGGGGAACACACAGATACGCAGTATTTT. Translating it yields CASSSGEHTDTQYF.